This TCR beta chain is drawn from a study of blood T cell repertoires in COVID-19. Background on the study: Samples of COVID-19 (acute and convalescent) were obtained from the United States, Italy and Spain.

Authors' data handling: Reference gene primer amplification gave estimated nucleated cell counts. The repertoire was sequenced with immunoSEQ multiplex PCR; TCRdb's copy has only in-frame clones and lacks some. Clone size and V and J calls were adopted from that table, with D and trimming inferred from the DNA. The sample lists some 260,000 clones; roughly 80% were seen once. This clone appeared a few times. The CDR3 sequence is 12 residues long. Trimming shortened V by 5 bases and J by 7 bases, and 9 bases separated the two germline ends. Sequenced material: peripheral blood. This sequence joins TRBV12-3 or TRBV12-4 and TRBJ1-5, with D tentatively TRBD1 (6 bases). The sequence was obtained from a woman in her 40s with active or convalescent COVID-19. The CDR3 is CASSDRNQPQHF. The CDR3 bases are TGTGCCAGCAGTGACAGGAACCAGCCCCAGCATTTT.